This TCR beta chain was recorded in a study of cytomegalovirus exposure and HLA in healthy donors. Across the whole study: Unique TCRs from HLA-typed donors, 85 million to 100 million of them, were held in an early data release.

13 Jbeta primers and 60 Vbeta primers were used for the PCR. Assay used: immunoSEQ multiplex PCR; TCRdb lists only in-frame clones, some missing. Here the sample spans about 160,000 clones, about 80% being singletons. About this clone itself: Antigen: not known.

Per the germline V gene, CDR1 is LNHNV and CDR2 is YYDKDF (reference sequence). Trimming took 0 bases from V and 7 from J; bases not matched to a gene: 8. The CDR3 spans 15 residues. Whole-study results and caveats: Later analysis identified around 15,000 TCR beta sequences associated with HLA alleles, using a false discovery rate threshold of 0.05. Analysis was carried out at a later point, and it linked a missense DCLRE1C variant to TCR beta V- and J-gene trimming. With further analysis later on, most CMV-associated TCR beta chains appeared HLA-restricted.

This sequence joins TRBV15 and TRBJ2-7; 8 bases line up with TRBD2. The specimen was PBMCs. This sequence was found in a man younger than 30 in good health and CMV-seropositive. This chain's CDR3 is CATSREASGFSEQYF. As DNA, the CDR3 is TGTGCCACCAGCAGAGAGGCTAGCGGGTTTTCGGAGCAGTACTTC.